Listed below are T cell receptor beta chains from one sample, sequenced in a study of blood T cell repertoires in COVID-19. The repertoire was sequenced with immunoSEQ multiplex PCR; TCRdb's copy has only in-frame clones and lacks some. The sample lists about 150,000 clones; about 79% were seen once. Sequenced material: peripheral blood. Receptors were obtained from a woman aged 50 to 65 in a cohort sampled during active or convalescent COVID-19. CDR3s include the opening cysteine and the closing phenylalanine or tryptophan. D genes are given only for firm matches. Clone size is shown for a subset of rows, as once, few, many or a class of expanded clone.

CDR3 length: 16
D gene: TRBD1
J gene: TRBJ2-7
clone size: NA
V gene: TRBV4-1
CDR3 protein: CASSQSPGQGYYEQYF
CDR3 DNA: TGCGCCAGCAGCCAGTCCCCGGGACAGGGCTACTACGAGCAGTACTTC

CDR3 length: 14
D gene: TRBD1
J gene: TRBJ2-5
clone size: NA
V gene: TRBV7-3
CDR3 protein: CASSTTGGRETQYF
CDR3 DNA: TGTGCCAGCAGTACAACAGGGGGCCGGGAGACCCAGTACTTC

CDR3 length: 15
D gene: NA
J gene: TRBJ1-3
clone size: NA
V gene: TRBV7-9
CDR3 protein: CASSRPGVGVNTIYF
CDR3 DNA: TGTGCCAGCAGCAGACCCGGGGTCGGAGTGAACACCATATATTTT

CDR3 length: 15
D gene: NA
J gene: TRBJ2-3
clone size: once
V gene: TRBV7-9
CDR3 protein: CASSSGQWGTDTQYF
CDR3 DNA: TGTGCCAGCAGCTCAGGACAGTGGGGCACAGATACGCAGTATTTT

CDR3 length: 13
D gene: NA
J gene: TRBJ2-5
clone size: few
V gene: TRBV11-1
CDR3 protein: CASSPLRQETQYF
CDR3 DNA: TGTGCCAGCAGCCCTCTGCGCCAAGAGACCCAGTACTTC

CDR3 length: 14
D gene: NA
J gene: TRBJ2-3
clone size: NA
V gene: TRBV5-1
CDR3 protein: CASSLAGWTDTQYF
CDR3 DNA: TGCGCCAGCAGCTTGGCCGGGTGGACAGATACGCAGTATTTT

CDR3 length: 13
D gene: NA
J gene: TRBJ2-7
clone size: NA
V gene: TRBV19
CDR3 protein: CASSIDGSYEQYF
CDR3 DNA: TGTGCCAGTAGTATAGATGGCAGCTACGAGCAGTACTTC

CDR3 length: 15
D gene: TRBD2
J gene: TRBJ2-5
clone size: once
V gene: TRBV3-1/TRBV3-2
CDR3 protein: CASSQETSVSKTQYF
CDR3 DNA: TGTGCCAGCAGCCAAGAGACTAGCGTTTCAAAGACCCAGTACTTC

CDR3 length: 15
D gene: TRBD1
J gene: TRBJ2-7
clone size: NA
V gene: TRBV18
CDR3 protein: CASSPPWTGGDEQYF
CDR3 DNA: TGTGCCAGCTCACCACCGTGGACAGGGGGCGACGAGCAGTACTTC

CDR3 length: 14
D gene: TRBD2
J gene: TRBJ2-3
clone size: few
V gene: TRBV5-1
CDR3 protein: CASSLAGGTDTQYF
CDR3 DNA: TGCGCCAGCAGCTTAGCGGGGGGCACAGATACGCAGTATTTT

CDR3 length: 15
D gene: TRBD2
J gene: TRBJ2-2
clone size: NA
V gene: TRBV10-1
CDR3 protein: CANSANLGGSGELFF
CDR3 DNA: TGCGCCAACAGTGCCAATCTGGGAGGGTCCGGGGAGCTGTTTTTT

CDR3 length: 18
D gene: NA
J gene: TRBJ2-3
clone size: NA
V gene: TRBV4-1
CDR3 protein: CASSQGRMTANPTDTQYF
CDR3 DNA: TGCGCCAGCAGCCAAGGACGGATGACAGCCAACCCGACAGATACGCAGTATTTT

CDR3 length: 14
D gene: TRBD1
J gene: TRBJ2-1
clone size: NA
V gene: TRBV18
CDR3 protein: CASSPGQVGSEQFF
CDR3 DNA: TGTGCCAGCTCACCGGGACAGGTGGGTAGTGAGCAGTTCTTC

CDR3 length: 12
D gene: NA
J gene: TRBJ2-7
clone size: NA
V gene: TRBV7-9
CDR3 protein: CASSLVAYEQYF
CDR3 DNA: TGTGCCAGCAGCTTAGTAGCGTACGAGCAGTACTTC

CDR3 length: 14
D gene: NA
J gene: TRBJ1-2
clone size: NA
V gene: TRBV29-1
CDR3 protein: CSVDIRGFNYGYTF
CDR3 DNA: TGCAGCGTTGATATAAGGGGATTTAACTATGGCTACACCTTC

CDR3 length: 16
D gene: TRBD1
J gene: TRBJ1-6
clone size: NA
V gene: TRBV6-1
CDR3 protein: CASSEAGTGFNSPLHF
CDR3 DNA: TGTGCCAGCAGTGAAGCGGGGACAGGATTCAATTCACCCCTCCACTTT

CDR3 length: 15
D gene: TRBD2
J gene: TRBJ2-5
clone size: NA
V gene: TRBV3-1/TRBV3-2
CDR3 protein: CASSQEGLAQETQYF
CDR3 DNA: TGTGCCAGCAGCCAAGAGGGACTAGCCCAGGAGACCCAGTACTTC

CDR3 length: 14
D gene: NA
J gene: TRBJ2-2
clone size: NA
V gene: TRBV6-5
CDR3 protein: CASTSRQNTGELFF
CDR3 DNA: TGTGCCAGCACCTCCAGACAGAACACCGGGGAGCTGTTTTTT

CDR3 length: 15
D gene: TRBD1
J gene: TRBJ1-6
clone size: NA
V gene: TRBV19
CDR3 protein: CASSLIGGGNSPLHF
CDR3 DNA: TGTGCCAGTAGTCTAATAGGGGGCGGGAATTCACCCCTCCACTTT

CDR3 length: 16
D gene: NA
J gene: TRBJ1-6
clone size: NA
V gene: TRBV5-5
CDR3 protein: CASSLVTGGGDSPLHF
CDR3 DNA: TGTGCCAGCAGCTTGGTTACCGGGGGTGGGGATTCACCCCTCCACTTT

CDR3 length: 13
D gene: NA
J gene: TRBJ1-6
clone size: NA
V gene: TRBV9
CDR3 protein: CASSVVGGSPLHF
CDR3 DNA: TGTGCCAGCAGCGTAGTAGGAGGTTCACCCCTCCACTTT

CDR3 length: 14
D gene: NA
J gene: TRBJ1-3
clone size: NA
V gene: TRBV19
CDR3 protein: CASSLGASGNTIYF
CDR3 DNA: TGTGCCAGTAGCCTAGGGGCTTCTGGAAACACCATATATTTT

CDR3 length: 14
D gene: NA
J gene: TRBJ2-2
clone size: NA
V gene: TRBV11-2
CDR3 protein: CASSFSRGTGELFF
CDR3 DNA: TGTGCCAGCAGCTTTTCTAGGGGCACCGGGGAGCTGTTTTTT

CDR3 length: 16
D gene: TRBD1
J gene: TRBJ1-2
clone size: NA
V gene: TRBV3-1/TRBV3-2
CDR3 protein: CASSQERAGGGYGYTF
CDR3 DNA: TGTGCCAGCAGCCAAGAAAGGGCAGGGGGCGGTTATGGCTACACCTTC

CDR3 length: 14
D gene: TRBD2
J gene: TRBJ2-5
clone size: NA
V gene: TRBV30
CDR3 protein: CAWSQGLAEETQYF
CDR3 DNA: TGTGCCTGGAGTCAAGGACTAGCAGAAGAGACCCAGTACTTC

CDR3 length: 14
D gene: TRBD2
J gene: TRBJ2-1
clone size: NA
V gene: TRBV3-1/TRBV3-2
CDR3 protein: CASRSTGLANEQFF
CDR3 DNA: TGTGCCAGCAGATCTACGGGACTAGCGAATGAGCAGTTCTTC

CDR3 length: 14
D gene: TRBD2
J gene: TRBJ2-1
clone size: NA
V gene: TRBV19
CDR3 protein: CASKEASGANEQFF
CDR3 DNA: TGTGCCAGTAAGGAGGCTAGCGGGGCCAATGAGCAGTTCTTC

CDR3 length: 14
D gene: NA
J gene: TRBJ1-1
clone size: NA
V gene: TRBV5-1
CDR3 protein: CASSPGGSDTEAFF
CDR3 DNA: TGCGCCAGCAGCCCGGGGGGGTCCGACACTGAAGCTTTCTTT

CDR3 length: 14
D gene: NA
J gene: TRBJ1-5
clone size: NA
V gene: TRBV10-3
CDR3 protein: CAISEAGANQPQHF
CDR3 DNA: TGTGCCATCAGTGAGGCTGGGGCAAATCAGCCCCAGCATTTT

CDR3 length: 16
D gene: NA
J gene: TRBJ1-6
clone size: NA
V gene: TRBV6-1
CDR3 protein: CASSEAMSMSNSPLHF
CDR3 DNA: TGTGCCAGCAGTGAAGCTATGTCCATGAGTAATTCACCCCTCCACTTT

CDR3 length: 13
D gene: NA
J gene: TRBJ1-6
clone size: NA
V gene: TRBV9
CDR3 protein: CASNEGGYSPLHF
CDR3 DNA: TGTGCCAGCAACGAAGGGGGATATTCACCCCTCCACTTT

CDR3 length: 14
D gene: NA
J gene: TRBJ1-2
clone size: NA
V gene: TRBV7-9
CDR3 protein: CASSLSAGLYGYTF
CDR3 DNA: TGTGCCAGCAGCTTATCGGCAGGCCTCTATGGCTACACCTTC

CDR3 length: 14
D gene: NA
J gene: TRBJ1-2
clone size: NA
V gene: TRBV19
CDR3 protein: CASSIGPGNYGYTF
CDR3 DNA: TGTGCCAGTAGTATAGGTCCCGGGAACTATGGCTACACCTTC